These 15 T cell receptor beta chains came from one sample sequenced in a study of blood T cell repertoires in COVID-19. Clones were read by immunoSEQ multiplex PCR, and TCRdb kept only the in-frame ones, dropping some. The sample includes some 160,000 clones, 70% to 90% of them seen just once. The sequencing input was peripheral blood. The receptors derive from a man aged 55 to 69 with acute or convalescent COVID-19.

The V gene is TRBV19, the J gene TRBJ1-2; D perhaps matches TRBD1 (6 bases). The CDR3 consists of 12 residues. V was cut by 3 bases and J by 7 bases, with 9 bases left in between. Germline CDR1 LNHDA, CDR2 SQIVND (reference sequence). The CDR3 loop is CASSIAGAGYTF. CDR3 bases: TGTGCCAGTAGTATCGCAGGGGCTGGCTACACCTTC.

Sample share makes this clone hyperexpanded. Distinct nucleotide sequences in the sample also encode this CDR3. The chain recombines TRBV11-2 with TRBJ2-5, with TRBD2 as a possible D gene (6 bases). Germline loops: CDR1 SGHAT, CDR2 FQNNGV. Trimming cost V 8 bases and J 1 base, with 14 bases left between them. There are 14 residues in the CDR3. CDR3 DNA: TGTGCCAGCCGCCTGTTGGGGGGCCAAGAGACCCAGTACTTC. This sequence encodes CASRLLGGQETQYF.

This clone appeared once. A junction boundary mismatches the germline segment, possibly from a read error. Here the CDR3 DNA reads TGTGCCACCAGTGGTTTGACTAGCGGGGGGACGAACACCGGGGAGCTGTTTTTT. It yields the protein CATSGLTSGGTNTGELFF. V is TRBV24-1 and J is TRBJ2-2, with 13 bases fitting TRBD2. This CDR3 contains 18 residues. Germline-derived CDR1 and CDR2 are KGHDR and SFDVKD.

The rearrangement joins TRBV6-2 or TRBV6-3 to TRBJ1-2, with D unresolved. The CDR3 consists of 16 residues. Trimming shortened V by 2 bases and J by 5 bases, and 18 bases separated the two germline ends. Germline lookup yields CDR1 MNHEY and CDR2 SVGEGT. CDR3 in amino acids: CASSYSQELSKYGYTF. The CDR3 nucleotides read TGTGCCAGCAGTTACAGCCAAGAACTTTCGAAATATGGCTACACCTTC.

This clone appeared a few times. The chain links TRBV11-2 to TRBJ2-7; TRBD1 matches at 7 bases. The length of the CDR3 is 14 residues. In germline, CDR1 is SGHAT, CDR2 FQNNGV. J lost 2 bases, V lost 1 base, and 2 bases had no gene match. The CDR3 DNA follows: TGTGCCAGCAGCTTAGTGGGGACAGCCTACGAGCAGTACTTC. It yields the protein CASSLVGTAYEQYF. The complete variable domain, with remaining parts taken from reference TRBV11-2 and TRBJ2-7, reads EAGVAQSPRYKIIEKRQSVAFWCNPISGHATLYWYQQILGQGPKLLIQFQNNGVVDDSQLPKDRFSAERLKGVDSTLKIQPAKLEDSAVYLCASSLVGTAYEQYFGPGTRLTVT.

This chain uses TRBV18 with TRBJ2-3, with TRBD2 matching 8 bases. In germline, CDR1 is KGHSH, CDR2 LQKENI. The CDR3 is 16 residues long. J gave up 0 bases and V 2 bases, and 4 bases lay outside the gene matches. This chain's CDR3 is CASSPVLAASTDTQYF. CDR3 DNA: TGTGCCAGCTCACCAGTACTAGCGGCTAGCACAGATACGCAGTATTTT.

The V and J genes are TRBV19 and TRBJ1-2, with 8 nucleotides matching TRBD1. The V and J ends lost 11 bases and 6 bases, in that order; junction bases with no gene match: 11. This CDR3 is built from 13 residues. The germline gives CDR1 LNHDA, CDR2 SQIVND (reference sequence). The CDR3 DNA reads TGTGCCTCTAGGTTCCAGGGGGCGGATGGCTACACCTTC. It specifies CASRFQGADGYTF. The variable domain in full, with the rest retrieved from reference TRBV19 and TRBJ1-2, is DGGITQSPKYLFRKEGQNVTLSCEQNLNHDAMYWYRQDPGQGLRLIYYSQIVNDFQKGDIAEGYSVSREKKESFPLTVTSAQKNPTAFYLCASRFQGADGYTFGSGTRLTVV.

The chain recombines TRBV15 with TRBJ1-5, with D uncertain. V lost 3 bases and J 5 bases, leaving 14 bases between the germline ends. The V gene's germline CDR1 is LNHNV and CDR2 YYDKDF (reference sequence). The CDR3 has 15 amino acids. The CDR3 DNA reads TGTGCCACCAGCAGGCTTGAGACACCAGATCAGCCCCAGCATTTT. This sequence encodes CATSRLETPDQPQHF. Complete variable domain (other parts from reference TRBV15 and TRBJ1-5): DAMVIQNPRYQVTQFGKPVTLSCSQTLNHNVMYWYQQKSSQAPKLLFHYYDKDFNNEADTPDNFQSRRPNTSFCFLDIRSPGLGDTAMYLCATSRLETPDQPQHFGDGTRLSIL.

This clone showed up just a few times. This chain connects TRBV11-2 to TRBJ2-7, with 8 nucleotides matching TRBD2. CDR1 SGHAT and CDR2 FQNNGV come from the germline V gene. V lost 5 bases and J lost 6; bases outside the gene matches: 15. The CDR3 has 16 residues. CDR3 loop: CASSRTRYSGVGEQYF. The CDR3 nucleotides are TGTGCCAGCAGCCGCACTAGGTATAGCGGGGTCGGCGAGCAGTACTTC. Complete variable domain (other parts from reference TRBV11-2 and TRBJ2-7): EAGVAQSPRYKIIEKRQSVAFWCNPISGHATLYWYQQILGQGPKLLIQFQNNGVVDDSQLPKDRFSAERLKGVDSTLKIQPAKLEDSAVYLCASSRTRYSGVGEQYFGPGTRLTVT.

Here the CDR3 reads CASSLGLQPRSYNEQFF. In DNA, the CDR3 is TGTGCCAGCAGCTTGGGTCTCCAGCCTAGGTCCTACAATGAGCAGTTCTTC. The chain joins TRBV5-8 to TRBJ2-1; D not certain. Trimming cost V 0 bases and J 1 base, with 14 bases left between them. CDR3 length: 17 amino acids. The germline V gene encodes CDR1 SGHTS and CDR2 YDEGEE.

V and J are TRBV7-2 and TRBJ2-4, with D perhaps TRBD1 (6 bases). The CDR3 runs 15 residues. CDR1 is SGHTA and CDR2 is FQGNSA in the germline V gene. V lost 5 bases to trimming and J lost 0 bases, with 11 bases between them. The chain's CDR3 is CASSLQGLAKNIQYF. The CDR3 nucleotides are TGTGCCAGCAGCCTCCAGGGGTTAGCCAAAAACATTCAGTACTTC.

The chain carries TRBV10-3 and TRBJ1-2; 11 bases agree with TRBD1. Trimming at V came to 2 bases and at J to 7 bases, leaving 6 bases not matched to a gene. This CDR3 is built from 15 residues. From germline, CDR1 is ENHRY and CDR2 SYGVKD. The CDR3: CAISEGQGANSGYTF. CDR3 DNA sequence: TGTGCCATCAGTGAGGGACAGGGGGCCAATAGTGGCTACACCTTC.

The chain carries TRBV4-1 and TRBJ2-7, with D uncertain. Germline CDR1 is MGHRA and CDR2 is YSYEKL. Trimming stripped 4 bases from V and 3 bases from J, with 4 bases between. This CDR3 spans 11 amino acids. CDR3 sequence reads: CASSPYYEQYF. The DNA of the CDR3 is TGCGCCAGCAGCCCGTACTACGAGCAGTACTTC.

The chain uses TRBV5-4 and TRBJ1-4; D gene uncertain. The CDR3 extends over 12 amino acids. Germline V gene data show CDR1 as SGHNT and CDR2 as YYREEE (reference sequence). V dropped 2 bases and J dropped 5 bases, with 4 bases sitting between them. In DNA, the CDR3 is TGTGCCAGCAGCTTACAAAATGAAAAACTGTTTTTT. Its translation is CASSLQNEKLFF. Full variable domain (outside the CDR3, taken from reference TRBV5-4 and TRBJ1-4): ETGVTQSPTHLIKTRGQQVTLRCSSQSGHNTVSWYQQALGQGPQFIFQYYREEENGRGNFPPRFSGLQFPNYSSELNVNALELDDSALYLCASSLQNEKLFFGSGTQLSVL.

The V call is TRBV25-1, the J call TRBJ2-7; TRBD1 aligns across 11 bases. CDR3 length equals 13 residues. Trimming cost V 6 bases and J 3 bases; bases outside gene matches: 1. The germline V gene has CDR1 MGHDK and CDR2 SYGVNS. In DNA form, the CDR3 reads TGTGCCAGCAGGGGACAGGGGGGCTACGAGCAGTACTTC. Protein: CASRGQGGYEQYF.